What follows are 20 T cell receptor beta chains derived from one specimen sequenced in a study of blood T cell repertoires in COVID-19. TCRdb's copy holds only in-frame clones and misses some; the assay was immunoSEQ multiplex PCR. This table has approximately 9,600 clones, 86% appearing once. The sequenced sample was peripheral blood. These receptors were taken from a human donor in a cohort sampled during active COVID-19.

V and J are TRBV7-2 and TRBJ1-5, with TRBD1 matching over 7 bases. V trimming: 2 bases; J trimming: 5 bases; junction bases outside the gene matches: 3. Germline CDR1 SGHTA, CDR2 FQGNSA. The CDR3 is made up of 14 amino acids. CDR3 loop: CASSLRDRYQPQHF. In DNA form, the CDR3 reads TGTGCCAGCAGCTTAAGGGACAGATATCAGCCCCAGCATTTT.

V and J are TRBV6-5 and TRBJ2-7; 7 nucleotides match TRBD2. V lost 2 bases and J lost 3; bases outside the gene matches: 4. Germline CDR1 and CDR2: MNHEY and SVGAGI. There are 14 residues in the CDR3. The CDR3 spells CASSYGGESYEQYF. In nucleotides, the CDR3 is TGTGCCAGCAGTTACGGGGGGGAGAGCTACGAGCAGTACTTC.

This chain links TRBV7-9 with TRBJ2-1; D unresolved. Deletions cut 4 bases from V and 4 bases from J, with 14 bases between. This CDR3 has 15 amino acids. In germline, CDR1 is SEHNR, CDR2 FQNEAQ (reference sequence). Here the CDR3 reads CASSYFEEIYNEQFF. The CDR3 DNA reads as TGTGCCAGCAGCTACTTTGAGGAGATATACAATGAGCAGTTCTTC.

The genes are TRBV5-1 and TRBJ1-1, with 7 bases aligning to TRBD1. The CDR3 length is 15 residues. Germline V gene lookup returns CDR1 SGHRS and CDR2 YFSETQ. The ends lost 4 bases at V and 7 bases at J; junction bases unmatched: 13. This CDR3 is CASSHTGTVQHEAFF. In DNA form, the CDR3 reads TGCGCCAGCAGCCATACCGGGACAGTTCAACATGAAGCTTTCTTT.

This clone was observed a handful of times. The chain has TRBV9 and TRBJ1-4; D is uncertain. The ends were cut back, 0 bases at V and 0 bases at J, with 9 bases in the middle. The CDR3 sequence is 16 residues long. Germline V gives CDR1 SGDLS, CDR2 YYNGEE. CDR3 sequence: CASSVGASATNEKLFF. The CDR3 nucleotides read TGTGCCAGCAGCGTAGGAGCGTCCGCAACTAATGAAAAACTGTTTTTT.

The CDR3 region is CASSHGTGIYNEQFF. The CDR3 DNA follows: TGCGCCAGCAGCCACGGGACAGGGATCTACAATGAGCAGTTCTTC. The chain employs TRBV5-1 and TRBJ2-1; 9 bases are shared with TRBD1. Per germline, CDR1 SGHRS and CDR2 YFSETQ. J gave up 3 bases and V 4 bases, and 5 bases lay outside the gene matches. The CDR3 sequence is 15 residues long.

The CDR3 DNA reads TGTGCCAGCAGAGGACCGGGGACCGGGGAGCTGTTTTTT. Translating it yields CASRGPGTGELFF. The genes are TRBV6-5 and TRBJ2-2, with D tentatively TRBD2 (5 bases). The CDR3 loop spans 13 amino acids. Between the trimmed V and J ends, which lost 6 bases and 5 bases, there was a span of 10 bases. Germline V gives CDR1 MNHEY, CDR2 SVGAGI.

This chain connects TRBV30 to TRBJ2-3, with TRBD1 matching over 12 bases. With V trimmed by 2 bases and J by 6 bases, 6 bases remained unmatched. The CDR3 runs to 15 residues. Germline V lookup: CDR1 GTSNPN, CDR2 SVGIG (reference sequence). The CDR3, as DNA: TGTGCCTGGAGTCAGAGGGACAGGGGGCTGGATACGCAGTATTTT. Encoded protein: CAWSQRDRGLDTQYF. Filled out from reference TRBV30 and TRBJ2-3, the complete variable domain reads SQTIHQWPATLVQPVGSPLSLECTVEGTSNPNLYWYRQAAGRGLQLLFYSVGIGQISSEVPQNLSASRPQDRQFILSSKKLLLSDSGFYLCAWSQRDRGLDTQYFGPGTRLTVL.

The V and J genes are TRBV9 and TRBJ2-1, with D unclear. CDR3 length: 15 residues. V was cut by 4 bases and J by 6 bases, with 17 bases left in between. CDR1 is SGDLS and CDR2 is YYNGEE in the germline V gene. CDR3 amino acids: CASSPPRAPVNEQFF. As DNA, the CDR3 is TGTGCCAGCAGCCCCCCCCGAGCTCCTGTCAATGAGCAGTTCTTC.

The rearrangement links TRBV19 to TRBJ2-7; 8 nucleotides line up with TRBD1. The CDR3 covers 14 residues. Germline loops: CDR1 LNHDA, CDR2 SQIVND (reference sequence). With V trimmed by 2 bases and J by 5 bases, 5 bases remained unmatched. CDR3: CASSIQGANHEQYF. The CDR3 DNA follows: TGTGCCAGTAGTATACAGGGGGCTAACCACGAGCAGTACTTC.

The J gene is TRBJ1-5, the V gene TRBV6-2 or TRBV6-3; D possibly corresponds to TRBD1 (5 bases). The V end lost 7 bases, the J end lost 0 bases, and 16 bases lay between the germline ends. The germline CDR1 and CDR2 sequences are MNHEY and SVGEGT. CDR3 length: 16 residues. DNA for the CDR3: TGTGCCAGCATCCCAGGGATCCGGGGTAGCAATCAGCCCCAGCATTTT. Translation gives CASIPGIRGSNQPQHF.

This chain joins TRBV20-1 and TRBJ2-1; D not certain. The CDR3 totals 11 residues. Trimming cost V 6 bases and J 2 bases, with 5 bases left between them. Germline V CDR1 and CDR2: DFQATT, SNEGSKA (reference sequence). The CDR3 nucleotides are TGCAGTGCCGGTACCTACAATGAGCAGTTCTTC. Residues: CSAGTYNEQFF.

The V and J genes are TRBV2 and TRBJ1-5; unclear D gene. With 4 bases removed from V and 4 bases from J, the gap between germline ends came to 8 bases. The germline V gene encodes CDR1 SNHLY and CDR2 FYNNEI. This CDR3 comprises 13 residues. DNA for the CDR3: TGTGCCAGCAGTGCTATGGAGAATCAGCCCCAGCATTTT. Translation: CASSAMENQPQHF.

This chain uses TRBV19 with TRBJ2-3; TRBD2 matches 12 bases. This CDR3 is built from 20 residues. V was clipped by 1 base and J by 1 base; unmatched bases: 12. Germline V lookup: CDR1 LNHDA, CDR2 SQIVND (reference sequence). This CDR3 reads CASSIGGTSGPSGGTDTQYF. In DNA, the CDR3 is TGTGCCAGTAGTATAGGAGGGACTAGCGGGCCCTCAGGCGGCACAGATACGCAGTATTTT. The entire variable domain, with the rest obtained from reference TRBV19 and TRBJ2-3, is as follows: DGGITQSPKYLFRKEGQNVTLSCEQNLNHDAMYWYRQDPGQGLRLIYYSQIVNDFQKGDIAEGYSVSREKKESFPLTVTSAQKNPTAFYLCASSIGGTSGPSGGTDTQYFGPGTRLTVL.

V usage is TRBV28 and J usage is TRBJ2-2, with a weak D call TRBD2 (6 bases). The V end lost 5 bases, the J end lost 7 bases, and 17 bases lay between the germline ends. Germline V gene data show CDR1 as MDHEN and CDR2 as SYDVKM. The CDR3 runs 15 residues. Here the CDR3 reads CASSGLGGAGGELFF. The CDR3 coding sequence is TGTGCCAGCAGTGGTCTGGGGGGAGCGGGCGGGGAGCTGTTTTTT.

The CDR3 DNA reads as TGTGCCAGCAGCTCGACTAGCGGTAGTCCATGGGATACGCAGTATTTT. Its protein is CASSSTSGSPWDTQYF. The genes are TRBV5-6 and TRBJ2-3, with 9 nucleotides matching TRBD2. The J segment lost 6 bases and the V segment lost 3 bases, leaving 11 bases of the junction unmatched. The CDR3 has 16 residues. CDR1 is SGHDT, CDR2 YYEEEE, per germline.

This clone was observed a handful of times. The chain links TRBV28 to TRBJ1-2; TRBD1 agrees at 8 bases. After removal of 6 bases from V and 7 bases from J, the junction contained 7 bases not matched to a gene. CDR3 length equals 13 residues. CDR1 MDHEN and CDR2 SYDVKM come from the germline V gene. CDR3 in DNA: TGTGCCAGCAGCCCTAGGACAGGGTTTGGCTACACCTTC. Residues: CASSPRTGFGYTF.

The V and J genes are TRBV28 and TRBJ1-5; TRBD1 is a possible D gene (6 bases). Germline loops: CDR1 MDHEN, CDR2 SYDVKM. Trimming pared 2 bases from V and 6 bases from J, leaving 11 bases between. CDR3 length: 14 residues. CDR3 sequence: CASSLQGLVQPQHF. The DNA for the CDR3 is TGTGCCAGCAGTTTACAGGGGTTAGTTCAGCCCCAGCATTTT.

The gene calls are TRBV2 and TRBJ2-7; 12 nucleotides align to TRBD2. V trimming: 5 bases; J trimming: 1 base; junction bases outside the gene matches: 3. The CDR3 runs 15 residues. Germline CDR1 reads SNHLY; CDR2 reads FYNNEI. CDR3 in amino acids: CASSHGLAGSYEQYF. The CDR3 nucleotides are TGTGCCAGCAGTCACGGACTAGCGGGGTCCTACGAGCAGTACTTC.

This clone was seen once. The CDR3 region is CASSRTSGSPISYNEQFF. The DNA for the CDR3 is TGTGCCAGCAGCAGGACTAGCGGGAGCCCTATTTCCTACAATGAGCAGTTCTTC. The chain combines TRBV7-2 with TRBJ2-1, with 13 nucleotides matching TRBD2. The CDR3 totals 18 residues. Germline V lookup: CDR1 SGHTA, CDR2 FQGNSA. With 5 bases clipped from V and 1 base from J, the junction kept 8 bases outside the gene matches.